This T cell receptor beta chain came from a study of early T cells in non-severe SARS-CoV-2 infection. At the level of the study: From unsorted whole blood, bulk RNA was sequenced, and the chains remained unpaired.

Unique molecular identifiers were affixed to single, distinct cDNA molecules. TCRdb re-called the 5' RACE reads with MiXCR, one entry per CDR3 protein. The sample records about 30,000 distinct CDR3 sequences, around 5.4% being singletons. Trimming stripped 3 bases from V and 2 bases from J, with 13 bases between. Germline CDR1 is SQVTM and CDR2 is ANQGSEA. This CDR3 comprises 14 residues. This clonotype has a count of ten or more. This sequence originates from an adult who was a healthcare worker with PCR-confirmed SARS-CoV-2 infection or an uninfected control (not recorded which). The V and J genes are TRBV29-1 and TRBJ1-1; no clear D gene. The sequenced material came from whole blood. The CDR3 protein is CSVEFSSSNTEAFF. In nucleotides, the CDR3 is TGCAGCGTTGAGTTCAGTTCTTCAAACACTGAAGCTTTCTTT. Supplemented by reference TRBV29-1 and TRBJ1-1, the full variable domain reads SAVISQKPSRDICQRGTSLTIQCQVDSQVTMMFWYRQQPGQSLTLIATANQGSEATYESGFVIDKFPISRPNLTFSTLTVSNMSPEDSSIYLCSVEFSSSNTEAFFGQGTRLTVV.